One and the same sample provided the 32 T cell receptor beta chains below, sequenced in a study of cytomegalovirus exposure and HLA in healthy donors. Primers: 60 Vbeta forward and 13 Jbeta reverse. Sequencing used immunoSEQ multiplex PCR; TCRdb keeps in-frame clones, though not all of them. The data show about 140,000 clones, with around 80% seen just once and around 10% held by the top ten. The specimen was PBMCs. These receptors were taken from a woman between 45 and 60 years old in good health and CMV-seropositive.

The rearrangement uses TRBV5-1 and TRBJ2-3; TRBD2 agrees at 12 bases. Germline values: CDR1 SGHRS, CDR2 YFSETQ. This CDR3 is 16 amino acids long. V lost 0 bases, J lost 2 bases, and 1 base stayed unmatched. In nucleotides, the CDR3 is TGCGCCAGCAGCTTGGGACTAGCGGGGGCCACAGATACGCAGTATTTT. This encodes CASSLGLAGATDTQYF.

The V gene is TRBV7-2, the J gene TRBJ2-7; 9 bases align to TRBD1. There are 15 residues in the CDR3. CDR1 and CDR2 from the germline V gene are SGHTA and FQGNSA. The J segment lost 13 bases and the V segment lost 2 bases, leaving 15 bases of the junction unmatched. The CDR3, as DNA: TGTGCCAGCAGCTTAAGTAGAACGTCAAGGACAGGGGTATACTTC. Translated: CASSLSRTSRTGVYF.

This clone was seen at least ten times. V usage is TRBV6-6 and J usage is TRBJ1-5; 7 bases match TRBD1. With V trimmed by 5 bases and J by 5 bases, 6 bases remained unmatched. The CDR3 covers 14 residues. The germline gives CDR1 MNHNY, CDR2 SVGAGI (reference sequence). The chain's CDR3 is CASSPDRVDQPQHF. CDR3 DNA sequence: TGTGCCAGCAGTCCCGACAGGGTTGATCAGCCCCAGCATTTT.

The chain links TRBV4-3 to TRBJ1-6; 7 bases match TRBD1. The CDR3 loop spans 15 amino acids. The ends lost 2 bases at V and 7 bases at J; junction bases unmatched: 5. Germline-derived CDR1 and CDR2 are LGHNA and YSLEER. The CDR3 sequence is CASSQTGTVNSPLHF. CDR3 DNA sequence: TGCGCCAGCAGCCAAACCGGGACAGTCAATTCACCCCTCCACTTT.

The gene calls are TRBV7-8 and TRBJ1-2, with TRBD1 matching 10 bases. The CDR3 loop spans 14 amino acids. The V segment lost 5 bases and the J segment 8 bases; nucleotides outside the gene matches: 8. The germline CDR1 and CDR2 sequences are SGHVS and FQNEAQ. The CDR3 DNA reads TGTGCCAGCAGCGCCATGACAGGGGGCGCAGGCTACACCTTC. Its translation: CASSAMTGGAGYTF.

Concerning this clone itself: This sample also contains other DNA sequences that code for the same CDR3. The CDR3: CASSVGTGSTDTQYF. CDR3 nucleotides: TGTGCCAGCAGCGTGGGGACAGGGTCCACAGATACGCAGTATTTT. The chain combines TRBV9 with TRBJ2-3, with 9 bases lining up with TRBD1. CDR1 is SGDLS and CDR2 is YYNGEE in the germline V gene. The CDR3 runs 15 residues. V lost 2 bases and J lost 2; bases outside the gene matches: 3.

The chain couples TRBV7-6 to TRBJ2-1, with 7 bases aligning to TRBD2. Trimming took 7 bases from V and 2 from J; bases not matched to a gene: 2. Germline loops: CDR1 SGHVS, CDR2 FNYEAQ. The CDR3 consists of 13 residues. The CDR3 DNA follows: TGTGCCAGCACCGCGGGGGCCTACAATGAGCAGTTCTTC. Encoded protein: CASTAGAYNEQFF.

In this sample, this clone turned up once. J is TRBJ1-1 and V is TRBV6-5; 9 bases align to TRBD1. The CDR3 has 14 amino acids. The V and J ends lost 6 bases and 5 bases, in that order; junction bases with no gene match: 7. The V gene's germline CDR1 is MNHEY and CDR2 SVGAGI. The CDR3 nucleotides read TGTGCCAGCAGGCGGGGGACAGGGCAGACTGAAGCTTTCTTT. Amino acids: CASRRGTGQTEAFF.

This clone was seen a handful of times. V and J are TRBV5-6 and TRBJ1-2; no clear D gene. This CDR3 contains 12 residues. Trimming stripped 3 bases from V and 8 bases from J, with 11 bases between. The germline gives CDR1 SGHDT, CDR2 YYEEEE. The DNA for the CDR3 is TGTGCCAGCAGCTCCTACGTCGGGGGCTACACCTTC. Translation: CASSSYVGGYTF.

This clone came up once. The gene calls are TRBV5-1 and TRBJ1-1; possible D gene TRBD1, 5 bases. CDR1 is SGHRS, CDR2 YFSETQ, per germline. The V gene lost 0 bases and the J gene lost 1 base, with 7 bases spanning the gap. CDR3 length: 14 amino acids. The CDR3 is CASSLVGGNTEAFF. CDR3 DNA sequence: TGCGCCAGCAGCTTGGTGGGGGGGAACACTGAAGCTTTCTTT.

The CDR3 sequence is CSVASGAGYGYTF. The DNA for the CDR3 is TGCAGCGTTGCCTCGGGAGCGGGCTATGGCTACACCTTC. V and J are TRBV29-1 and TRBJ1-2; no reliable D call. V lost 4 bases and J lost 4, with 13 bases in between. This CDR3 contains 13 residues. Germline CDR1 SQVTM, CDR2 ANQGSEA.

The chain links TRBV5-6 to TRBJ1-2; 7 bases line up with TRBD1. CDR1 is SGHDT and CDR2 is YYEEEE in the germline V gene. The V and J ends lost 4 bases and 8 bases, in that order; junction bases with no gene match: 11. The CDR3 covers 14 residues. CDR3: CASSPTGLRGGYTF. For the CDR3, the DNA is TGTGCCAGCAGCCCGACAGGGCTGAGAGGAGGCTACACCTTC.

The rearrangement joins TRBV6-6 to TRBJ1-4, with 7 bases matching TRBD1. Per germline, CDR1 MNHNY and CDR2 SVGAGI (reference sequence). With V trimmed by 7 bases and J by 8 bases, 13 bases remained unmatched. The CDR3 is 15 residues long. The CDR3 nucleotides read TGTGCCAGCACGGATAGGGGCAGGGGGGACGAAAAACTGTTTTTT. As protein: CASTDRGRGDEKLFF.

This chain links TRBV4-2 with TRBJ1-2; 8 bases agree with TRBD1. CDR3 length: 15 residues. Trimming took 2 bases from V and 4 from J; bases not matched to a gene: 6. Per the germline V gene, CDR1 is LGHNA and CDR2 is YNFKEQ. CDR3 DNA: TGTGCCAGCAGCCAACGGGCAGGGGGCCGCTATGGCTACACCTTC. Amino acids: CASSQRAGGRYGYTF.

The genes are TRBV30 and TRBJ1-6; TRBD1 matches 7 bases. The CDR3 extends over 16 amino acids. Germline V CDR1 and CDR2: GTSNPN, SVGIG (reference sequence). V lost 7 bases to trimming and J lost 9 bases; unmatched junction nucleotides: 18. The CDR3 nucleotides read TGTGCCTCTACCGCCGGGACAGAGGTCTTGCGTTCACCCCTCCACTTT. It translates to CASTAGTEVLRSPLHF.

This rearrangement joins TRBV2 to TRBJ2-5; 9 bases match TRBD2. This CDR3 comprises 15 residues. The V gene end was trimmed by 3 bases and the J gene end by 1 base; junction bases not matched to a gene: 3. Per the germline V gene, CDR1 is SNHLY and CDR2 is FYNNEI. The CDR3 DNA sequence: TGTGCCAGCAGTGACAGCGGGGGGCCCCAAGAGACCCAGTACTTC. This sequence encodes CASSDSGGPQETQYF. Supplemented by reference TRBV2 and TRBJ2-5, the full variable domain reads EPEVTQTPSHQVTQMGQEVILRCVPISNHLYFYWYRQILGQKVEFLVSFYNNEISEKSEIFDDQFSVERPDGSNFTLKIRSTKLEDSAMYFCASSDSGGPQETQYFGPGTRLLVL.

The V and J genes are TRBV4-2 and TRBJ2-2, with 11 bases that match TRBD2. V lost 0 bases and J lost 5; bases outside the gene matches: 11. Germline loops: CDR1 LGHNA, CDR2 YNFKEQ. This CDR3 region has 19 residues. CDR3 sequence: CASSQDRGGPSGGTGELFF. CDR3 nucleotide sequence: TGTGCCAGCAGCCAAGATCGGGGTGGCCCTAGCGGGGGGACCGGGGAGCTGTTTTTT.

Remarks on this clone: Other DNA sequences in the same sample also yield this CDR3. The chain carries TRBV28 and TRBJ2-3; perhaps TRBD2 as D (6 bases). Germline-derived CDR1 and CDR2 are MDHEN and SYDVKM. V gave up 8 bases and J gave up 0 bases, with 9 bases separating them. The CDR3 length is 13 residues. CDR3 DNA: TGTGCCAGCGAGGCGGGGAGCACAGATACGCAGTATTTT. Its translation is CASEAGSTDTQYF.

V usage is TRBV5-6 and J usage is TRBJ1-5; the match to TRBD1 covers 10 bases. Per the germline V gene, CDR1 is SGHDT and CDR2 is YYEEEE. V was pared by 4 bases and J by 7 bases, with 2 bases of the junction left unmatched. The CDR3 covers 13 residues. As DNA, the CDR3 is TGTGCCAGCAGCGCGACAGGGGGCCAGCCCCAGCATTTT. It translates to CASSATGGQPQHF.

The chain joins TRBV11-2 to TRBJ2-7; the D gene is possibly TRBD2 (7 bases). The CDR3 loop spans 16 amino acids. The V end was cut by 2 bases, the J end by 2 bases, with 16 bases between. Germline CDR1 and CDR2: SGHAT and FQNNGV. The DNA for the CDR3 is TGTGCCAGCAGCTTAATTTCGGCGGGGGCAACCTACGAGCAGTACTTC. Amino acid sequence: CASSLISAGATYEQYF.

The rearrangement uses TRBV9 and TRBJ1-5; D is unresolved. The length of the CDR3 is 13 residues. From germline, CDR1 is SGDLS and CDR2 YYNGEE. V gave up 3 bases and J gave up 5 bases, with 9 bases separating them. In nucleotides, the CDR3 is TGTGCCAGCAGCGACGGCGGTTATCAGCCCCAGCATTTT. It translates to CASSDGGYQPQHF.

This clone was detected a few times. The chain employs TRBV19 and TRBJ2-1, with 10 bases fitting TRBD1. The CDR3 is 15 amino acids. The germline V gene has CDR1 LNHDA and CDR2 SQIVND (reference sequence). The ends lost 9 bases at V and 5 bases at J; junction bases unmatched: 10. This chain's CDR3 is CASTSPGTGDNEQFF. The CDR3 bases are TGTGCCAGCACTTCTCCCGGGACAGGGGACAATGAGCAGTTCTTC.

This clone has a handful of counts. CDR3 protein: CASNSPQGGTEAFF. CDR3 bases: TGTGCCAGCAACTCCCCCCAGGGTGGCACTGAAGCTTTCTTT. The chain couples TRBV21-1 to TRBJ1-1; the listed D gene, TRBD1, was not tested against the DNA. TRBV21-1 is classified as a pseudogene. This CDR3 has 14 residues.

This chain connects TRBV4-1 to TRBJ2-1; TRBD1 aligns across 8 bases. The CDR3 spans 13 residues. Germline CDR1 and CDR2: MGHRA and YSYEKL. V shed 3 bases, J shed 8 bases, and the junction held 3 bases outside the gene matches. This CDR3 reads CASSQTGAHEQFF. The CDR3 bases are TGCGCCAGCAGCCAGACAGGGGCTCATGAGCAGTTCTTC.

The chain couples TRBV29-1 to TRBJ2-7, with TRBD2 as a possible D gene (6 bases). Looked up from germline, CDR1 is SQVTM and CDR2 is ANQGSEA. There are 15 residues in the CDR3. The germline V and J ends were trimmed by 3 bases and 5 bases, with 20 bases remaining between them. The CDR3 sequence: CSVDNRDFGTHEQYF. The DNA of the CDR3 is TGCAGCGTTGATAACCGGGACTTTGGGACCCACGAGCAGTACTTC.

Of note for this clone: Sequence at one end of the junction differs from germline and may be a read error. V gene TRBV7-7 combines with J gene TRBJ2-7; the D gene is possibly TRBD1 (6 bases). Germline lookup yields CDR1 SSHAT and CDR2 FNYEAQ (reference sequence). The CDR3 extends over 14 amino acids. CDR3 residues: CASSPEGDSYEQYF. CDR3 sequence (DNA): TGTGCTAGCAGCCCAGAGGGGGACTCCTACGAGCAGTACTTC.

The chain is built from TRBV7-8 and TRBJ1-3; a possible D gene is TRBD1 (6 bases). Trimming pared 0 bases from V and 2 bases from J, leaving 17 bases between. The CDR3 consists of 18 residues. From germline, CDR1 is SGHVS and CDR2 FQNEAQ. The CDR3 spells CASSLARGLLFPGNTIYF. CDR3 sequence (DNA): TGTGCCAGCAGCTTAGCCAGGGGTCTACTCTTTCCTGGAAACACCATATATTTT.

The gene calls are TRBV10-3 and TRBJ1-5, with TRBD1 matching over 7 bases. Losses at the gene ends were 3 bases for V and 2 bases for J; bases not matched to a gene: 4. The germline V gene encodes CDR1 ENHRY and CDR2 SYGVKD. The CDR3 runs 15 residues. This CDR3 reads CAISDTGQGNQPQHF. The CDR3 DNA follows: TGTGCCATCAGTGATACAGGACAGGGCAATCAGCCCCAGCATTTT.

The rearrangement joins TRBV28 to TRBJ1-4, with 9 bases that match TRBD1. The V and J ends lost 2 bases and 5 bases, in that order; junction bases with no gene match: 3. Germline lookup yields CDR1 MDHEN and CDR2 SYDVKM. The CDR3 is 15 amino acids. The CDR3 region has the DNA TGTGCCAGCAGTTTACCCGGGACAGGGAATGAAAAACTGTTTTTT. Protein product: CASSLPGTGNEKLFF.

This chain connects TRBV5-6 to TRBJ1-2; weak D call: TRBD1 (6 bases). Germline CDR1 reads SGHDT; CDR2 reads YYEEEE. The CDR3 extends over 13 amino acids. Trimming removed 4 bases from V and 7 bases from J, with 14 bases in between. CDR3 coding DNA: TGTGCCAGCAGCGTTACAGGGAGAGGTGGCTACACCTTC. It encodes CASSVTGRGGYTF. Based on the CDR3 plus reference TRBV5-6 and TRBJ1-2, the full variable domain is DAGVTQSPTHLIKTRGQQVTLRCSPKSGHDTVSWYQQALGQGPQFIFQYYEEEERQRGNFPDRFSGHQFPNYSSELNVNALLLGDSALYLCASSVTGRGGYTFGSGTRLTVV.

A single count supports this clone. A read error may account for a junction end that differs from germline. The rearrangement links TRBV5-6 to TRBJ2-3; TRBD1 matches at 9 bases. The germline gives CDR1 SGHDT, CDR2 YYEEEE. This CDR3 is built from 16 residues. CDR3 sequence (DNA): TGTACCAGCAGCATACAGGGGGCGCCAGGCACAGATACGCAGTATTTT. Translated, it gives CTSSIQGAPGTDTQYF.

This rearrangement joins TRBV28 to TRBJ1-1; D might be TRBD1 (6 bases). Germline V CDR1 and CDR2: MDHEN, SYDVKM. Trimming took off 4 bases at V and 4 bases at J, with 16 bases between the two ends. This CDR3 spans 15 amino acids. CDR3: CASSYFGGAFTEAFF. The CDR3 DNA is TGTGCCAGCAGTTACTTCGGGGGGGCTTTCACTGAAGCTTTCTTT.